This T cell receptor beta chain is from a study of human T cells and chemical hapten exposure. In germline, CDR1 is LGHNT, CDR2 FRNRAP. Trimming cost V 1 base and J 4 bases; bases outside gene matches: 3. The CDR3 sequence is 16 residues long. Total RNA was isolated from unfractionated whole blood. Separate cDNA molecules received unique molecular identifiers, which the library attached to them. A single record per CDR3 protein comes from TCRdb applying MiXCR to the 5' RACE reads. This sample carries some 150,000 distinct CDR3 sequences, around 4.4% of them seen once, and the ten largest clones take 1.3% to 1.5%. This clonotype was counted ten times or more.

The origin of this receptor is a female donor in good health. This chain links TRBV12-5 with TRBJ2-3; 12 nucleotides agree with TRBD2. CDR3 in DNA: TGTGCTAGTGGTTTGGGACTAGCGGGGGCGGCAGATACGCAGTATTTT. Translating it yields CASGLGLAGAADTQYF.